These 20 T cell receptor beta chains share one sample of origin, sequenced in a study of metastatic and nonmetastatic thyroid tumors. TCRdb recomputed clones from the PCR reads via MiXCR. The sample consists of about 38,000 clones, roughly 27% of them appearing once. Among the patients, none had received any treatment before thyroid surgery. The source material was blood. These receptors all come from a female donor with papillary thyroid cancer or a benign thyroid nodule (not recorded which). Some clones in this sample may be carry-over from other donors' samples.

The chain carries TRBV9 and TRBJ2-7, with TRBD1 identical over 11 bases. CDR3 length: 15 residues. Germline V CDR1 and CDR2: SGDLS, YYNGEE. V shed 2 bases, J shed 4 bases, and the junction held 5 bases outside the gene matches. The DNA for the CDR3 is TGTGCCAGCAGCGTGGGAGGGACAGGGGGGTACGAGCAGTACTTC. This gives the protein CASSVGGTGGYEQYF.

This clone was detected ten times or more. A much larger clone lies a single base off, so this may be a read error. The rearrangement joins TRBV2 to TRBJ1-6, with D possibly matching TRBD1 (6 bases). The V gene's germline CDR1 is SNHLY and CDR2 FYNNEI. CDR3 length: 12 residues. CDR3 in amino acids: CASGEDRPPLHF. CDR3 in DNA: TGTGCCAGCGGTGAAGACAGGCCACCCCTCCACTTT.

At least ten counts were recorded for this clone. This rearrangement joins TRBV11-2 to TRBJ2-3, with 9 positions matching TRBD2. The V gene end was trimmed by 5 bases and the J gene end by 2 bases; junction bases not matched to a gene: 11. CDR1 and CDR2 (germline): SGHAT, FQNNGV. This CDR3 contains 17 residues. DNA of the CDR3: TGTGCCAGCAGCCGCCGGGGGGCGGGGGGGATCACAGATACGCAGTATTTT. This translates into CASSRRGAGGITDTQYF. The variable domain in full, completed from reference TRBV11-2 and TRBJ2-3, reads EAGVAQSPRYKIIEKRQSVAFWCNPISGHATLYWYQQILGQGPKLLIQFQNNGVVDDSQLPKDRFSAERLKGVDSTLKIQPAKLEDSAVYLCASSRRGAGGITDTQYFGPGTRLTVL.

J is TRBJ1-6 and V is TRBV10-3; 8 bases are a match to TRBD1. The V segment lost 5 bases and the J segment 0 bases; nucleotides outside the gene matches: 15. The CDR3 loop spans 20 amino acids. Germline CDR1 reads ENHRY; CDR2 reads SYGVKD. The CDR3 coding sequence is TGTGCCATCAGTTCCGTTGAGGGGACAGGTGGCTTCTCCTATAATTCACCCCTCCACTTT. Translating it yields CAISSVEGTGGFSYNSPLHF.

This clone was recorded many times. The V gene is TRBV2, the J gene TRBJ1-2; no reliable D call. The germline gives CDR1 SNHLY, CDR2 FYNNEI. This CDR3 is built from 13 residues. V was clipped by 1 base and J by 8 bases, with 11 bases between them. This CDR3 reads CASSEGVGNGYTF. In DNA, the CDR3 is TGTGCCAGCAGTGAAGGAGTGGGGAACGGCTACACCTTC.

V and J are TRBV20-1 and TRBJ1-2; 7 bases fit TRBD1. Unmatched junction bases numbered 5, after V lost 7 bases and J lost 0 bases. Germline CDR1 DFQATT, CDR2 SNEGSKA (reference sequence). The CDR3 runs to 13 residues. The CDR3 nucleotides read TGCAGTGTCAAGACAGGGACTAACTATGGCTACACCTTC. Translating it yields CSVKTGTNYGYTF.

The chain employs TRBV6-5 and TRBJ2-2; 13 bases align to TRBD2. V dropped 0 bases and J dropped 0; count of bases not matched to a gene: 1. Germline V lookup: CDR1 MNHEY, CDR2 SVGAGI. The CDR3 runs 18 residues. The CDR3 bases are TGTGCCAGCAGTTACTCGGGACTAGCGGGGACGAACACCGGGGAGCTGTTTTTT. Protein: CASSYSGLAGTNTGELFF.

J is TRBJ2-1 and V is TRBV7-8, with no clear D. Germline values: CDR1 SGHVS, CDR2 FQNEAQ. V dropped 7 bases and J dropped 6 bases, with 16 bases sitting between them. The CDR3 extends over 14 amino acids. The CDR3 reads CASNRRSRTNEQFF. DNA of the CDR3: TGTGCCAGCAATCGGCGGAGTAGGACCAATGAGCAGTTCTTC.

This clone was seen a few times. V usage is TRBV30 and J usage is TRBJ2-2; 11 bases match TRBD2. From germline, CDR1 is GTSNPN and CDR2 SVGIG (reference sequence). The CDR3 extends over 14 amino acids. J was trimmed by 7 bases and V by 4 bases; bases with no gene match: 5. The CDR3: CAWNAGTSGGELFF. The CDR3 region has the DNA TGTGCCTGGAATGCCGGGACTAGCGGCGGGGAGCTGTTTTTT.

By share, this clone counts as medium-sized (0.01 to 0.1%). The genes are TRBV4-3 and TRBJ1-6; D may be TRBD1 (5 bases). In germline, CDR1 is LGHNA, CDR2 YSLEER. Trimming took off 1 base at V and 14 bases at J, with 21 bases between the two ends. This CDR3 comprises 16 residues. CDR3 in amino acids: CASSQGIVTGSGALHF. The CDR3 nucleotides are TGCGCCAGCAGCCAAGGAATCGTCACAGGCTCGGGGGCCCTCCACTTT.

This clone appeared many times. This chain connects TRBV5-8 to TRBJ1-2; D gene unclear. This CDR3 region has 13 residues. Germline values: CDR1 SGHTS, CDR2 YDEGEE. Trimming took off 9 bases at V and 8 bases at J, with 20 bases between the two ends. The CDR3 loop reads CATTPLGSGGYTF. The CDR3 coding sequence is TGTGCCACCACCCCCCTCGGGTCGGGGGGCTACACCTTC.

V usage is TRBV12-3 or TRBV12-4 and J usage is TRBJ1-2, with D uncertain. Trimming stripped 3 bases from V and 7 bases from J, with 12 bases between. The CDR3 has 13 amino acids. Written as DNA, the CDR3 is TGTGCCAGCAGTTTCATTCTGATTGGTGGCTACACCTTC. Protein: CASSFILIGGYTF.

The rearrangement joins TRBV3-1 to TRBJ1-2, with 9 nucleotides matching TRBD1. The ends lost 6 bases at V and 4 bases at J; junction bases unmatched: 3. Per germline, CDR1 LGHDT and CDR2 YNNKEL (reference sequence). This CDR3 region has 13 residues. The DNA of the CDR3 is TGTGCCAGCAGACAGGGGGCAGGCTATGGCTACACCTTC. Its translation: CASRQGAGYGYTF.

The chain links TRBV5-4 to TRBJ2-1; 7 bases match TRBD1. Germline V gene data show CDR1 as SGHNT and CDR2 as YYREEE (reference sequence). The CDR3 runs to 15 residues. With 3 bases clipped from V and 4 bases from J, the junction kept 7 bases outside the gene matches. The CDR3 loop reads CASSSPTQGYNEQFF. The CDR3 nucleotides read TGTGCCAGCAGCTCACCAACACAGGGGTACAATGAGCAGTTCTTC.

The genes are TRBV20-1 and TRBJ2-2; 9 bases are shared with TRBD2. Trimming removed 2 bases from V and 8 bases from J; junction bases left unmatched: 6. The CDR3 sequence is 14 residues long. CDR1 and CDR2 from the germline V gene are DFQATT and SNEGSKA (reference sequence). The DNA for the CDR3 is TGCAGTGCTAGACGCGGGGGGGAAGCGGGGGAGCTGTTTTTT. It codes for CSARRGGEAGELFF.

This clone was observed once. The gene calls are TRBV4-2 and TRBJ2-7, with D perhaps assigned TRBD1 or TRBD2 (5 bases each). The germline V gene has CDR1 LGHNA and CDR2 YNFKEQ. V was trimmed by 2 bases and J by 0 bases, leaving 11 bases between them. The CDR3 sequence is 15 residues long. CDR3 in DNA: TGTGCCAGCAGCCAATCCGGGACCATCTCCTACGAGCAGTACTTC. Its translation is CASSQSGTISYEQYF.

This clone was seen many times. The chain recombines TRBV5-6 with TRBJ1-2, with D maybe TRBD1 (5 bases). This CDR3 has 14 residues. Per the germline V gene, CDR1 is SGHDT and CDR2 is YYEEEE. V gave up 2 bases and J gave up 5 bases, with 13 bases separating them. CDR3 DNA: TGTGCCAGCAGCTTACCCCGAGACAGTTATGGCTACACCTTC. Encoded protein: CASSLPRDSYGYTF. Full variable domain (rest looked up from reference TRBV5-6 and TRBJ1-2): DAGVTQSPTHLIKTRGQQVTLRCSPKSGHDTVSWYQQALGQGPQFIFQYYEEEERQRGNFPDRFSGHQFPNYSSELNVNALLLGDSALYLCASSLPRDSYGYTFGSGTRLTVV.

The chain combines TRBV30 with TRBJ2-4; D unresolved. CDR3 length equals 12 residues. Trimming cost V 4 bases and J 1 base, with 5 bases left between them. Germline lookup yields CDR1 GTSNPN and CDR2 SVGIG (reference sequence). CDR3 DNA sequence: TGTGCCTGGAATAGGGCCAAAAACATTCAGTACTTC. This encodes CAWNRAKNIQYF.

This clone has ten or more counts. The chain combines TRBV5-1 with TRBJ2-3; TRBD2 aligns across 15 bases. The CDR3 has 18 residues. Trimming took 4 bases from V and 1 from J; bases not matched to a gene: 7. CDR1 and CDR2 from the germline V gene are SGHRS and YFSETQ. Written as DNA, the CDR3 is TGCGCCAGCAGCGGCGGACTAGCGGGGGGGCGGGGCACAGATACGCAGTATTTT. Encoded protein: CASSGGLAGGRGTDTQYF.

This chain connects TRBV6-1 to TRBJ1-2; no clear D. The CDR3 has 12 residues. The V end was cut by 4 bases, the J end by 5 bases, with 8 bases between. The germline CDR1 and CDR2 sequences are MNHNS and SASEGT. The CDR3 DNA reads as TGTGCCAGCAGTGTCGGGATATATGGCTACACCTTC. Translating it yields CASSVGIYGYTF.